This TCR beta chain emerged from a study of OX40 agonist ivuxolimab in advanced cancers. About the research overall: Patients in dose escalation had liver, melanoma, kidney or head and neck cancers.

This clone was detected only once. Its antigen is as yet unknown. CDR1 and CDR2 (germline): LNHDA, SQIVND (reference sequence). The CDR3 consists of 14 residues. Trimming pared 4 bases from V and 0 bases from J, leaving 10 bases between. The study, taken as a whole, reports: The study observed clonal expansion of CD4+ and CD8+ blood T cells by week 6 at 0.1 to 3.0 mg/kg.

TCRdb's copy holds only in-frame clones and misses some; the assay was immunoSEQ multiplex PCR. The sample has tens of thousands of clones; 94% are singletons. This sample comprised CD4+ or CD8+ T cells sorted from blood, obtained in a trial of the OX40 agonist ivuxolimab. The V call is TRBV19, the J call TRBJ2-7; D not resolved. The sequence came from an adult with an advanced solid tumor such as melanoma, head and neck, liver or kidney cancer. DNA of the CDR3: TGTGCCAGTAGTAGAGGTGTGAGCTCCTACGAGCAGTACTTC. Protein: CASSRGVSSYEQYF.